This TCR beta chain was identified in a study of blood T cell repertoires in COVID-19. About the study: T cells, B-cell-depleted T cells, or PBMCs provided the cDNA or gDNA that served as material.

There are a few counts of this clone. Original handling: Amplification of reference gene primers was used by the study to estimate nucleated cell counts. Sequencing used immunoSEQ multiplex PCR; TCRdb keeps in-frame clones, though not all of them. V, J and clone size are taken as reported in that table, and D and trimming were inferred from the DNA itself. The sample includes a few hundred thousand clones, approximately 87% of them seen just once. The CDR3 loop spans 13 amino acids. V gave up 8 bases and J gave up 2 bases; unmatched junction bases: 4. Germline lookup yields CDR1 SGHRS and CDR2 YFSETQ.

Sequenced: peripheral blood. This sequence originates from a woman in her 50s with active or convalescent COVID-19. The chain recombines TRBV5-1 with TRBJ1-2; 9 nucleotides align to TRBD1. As DNA, the CDR3 is TGCGCCAGGATGGGGACAGGGAACTATGGCTACACCTTC. Protein product: CARMGTGNYGYTF.